The T cell receptor (beta chain) under discussion was sequenced for a study of T cells in Graves' hyperthyroidism and ophthalmopathy. Across the whole study: Peripheral blood samples were taken at initial diagnosis, prior to any treatment.

Germline V gives CDR1 MNHEY, CDR2 SVGEGT. The CDR3 contains 16 residues. V shed 5 bases and J 1 base; nucleotides not matched to a gene: 8. Study-wide points: A 13 V-J model separated ophthalmopathy from stable hyperthyroidism.

Clinicians diagnosed patients from clinical symptoms, serum thyroxine and TRAb, thyroid ultrasound and orbital computed tomography. In the case of this clonotype: Its antigen is as yet unknown.

RNA transcripts were the template for amplifying TCR beta CDR3 regions. HTBI primers drove first-round RT-PCR of the TCR CDR3. TCRdb independently ran MiXCR on the multiplex PCR reads; one entry per CDR3 protein. The sample consists of hundreds of thousands of distinct CDR3 sequences, over 12% of them appearing once. This chain uses TRBV6-2 or TRBV6-3 with TRBJ2-5; TRBD1 matches 9 bases. Sequences were obtained from blood. This clonotype was sampled from a man younger than 35 with Graves' ophthalmopathy. The CDR3 region has the DNA TGTGCCAGCAGTACTACACCACAGGGGGCCCAAGAGACCCAGTACTTC. Its protein product is CASSTTPQGAQETQYF.